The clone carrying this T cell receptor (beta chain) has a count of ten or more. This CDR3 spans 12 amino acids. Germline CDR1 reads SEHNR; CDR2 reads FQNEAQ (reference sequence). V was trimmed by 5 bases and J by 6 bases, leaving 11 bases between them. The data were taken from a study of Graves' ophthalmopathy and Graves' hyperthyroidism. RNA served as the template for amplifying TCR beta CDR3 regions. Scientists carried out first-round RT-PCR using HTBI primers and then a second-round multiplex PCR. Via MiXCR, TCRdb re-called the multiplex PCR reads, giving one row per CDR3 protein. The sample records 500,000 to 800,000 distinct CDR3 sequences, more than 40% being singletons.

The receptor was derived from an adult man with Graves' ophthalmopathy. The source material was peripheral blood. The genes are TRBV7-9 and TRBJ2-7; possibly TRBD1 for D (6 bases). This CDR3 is CASSHTGFEQYF. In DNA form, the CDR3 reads TGTGCCAGCAGCCACACAGGGTTCGAGCAGTACTTC.